These 7 T cell receptor beta chains were all obtained from the same sample, sequenced in a study of CD8 T cells in Susac syndrome. RNA amounts of roughly 0.45 to 1 ug underwent reverse transcription with random hexamers. TCRdb analysed the immunoSEQ multiplex PCR reads with MiXCR anew, one entry per CDR3 protein. The sample gives roughly 180,000 distinct CDR3 sequences, 90% to 95% of which show up once; under 0.15% is in the top ten. The sequencing sample was made of CD4+ T cells from PBMCs. The source is a human donor in good health.

The chain is built from TRBV7-2 and TRBJ2-3; 9 bases are shared with TRBD1. The CDR3 is 14 residues long. The V gene's germline CDR1 is SGHTA and CDR2 FQGNSA. J gave up 3 bases and V 7 bases, and 5 bases lay outside the gene matches. CDR3 in DNA: TGTGCCAGCAAAACCGGGACAGGGACAGATACGCAGTATTTT. Translating it yields CASKTGTGTDTQYF. Supplemented by reference TRBV7-2 and TRBJ2-3, the full variable domain reads GAGVSQSPSNKVTEKGKDVELRCDPISGHTALYWYRQSLGQGLEFLIYFQGNSAPDKSGLPSDRFSAERTGGSVSTLTIQRTQQEDSAVYLCASKTGTGTDTQYFGPGTRLTVL.

This CDR3 reads CASSFGWLAGLNEQFF. In nucleotides, the CDR3 is TGTGCCAGCAGCTTTGGTTGGCTAGCGGGTTTGAATGAGCAGTTCTTC. The J gene is TRBJ2-1, the V gene TRBV7-2; 8 positions match TRBD2. V shed 3 bases and J 7 bases; nucleotides not matched to a gene: 11. The CDR3 has 16 amino acids. Germline V CDR1 and CDR2: SGHTA, FQGNSA.

This clonotype was seen just once. V usage is TRBV20-1 and J usage is TRBJ2-7; TRBD2 matches 13 bases. The V and J ends lost 3 bases and 2 bases, in that order; junction bases with no gene match: 4. CDR1 and CDR2 (germline): DFQATT, SNEGSKA (reference sequence). The CDR3 length is 15 residues. The CDR3 nucleotides are TGCAGTGCTAGGCAACTAGCGGGGGGGGCCTACGAGCAGTACTTC. Amino acids: CSARQLAGGAYEQYF.

The chain recombines TRBV14 with TRBJ2-3; weak D call: TRBD2 (7 bases). Germline V gene lookup returns CDR1 SGHDN and CDR2 FVKESK. Trimming pared 2 bases from V and 6 bases from J, leaving 24 bases between. This CDR3 is built from 18 residues. Here the CDR3 reads CASSQQAPFAGAGDTQYF. DNA for the CDR3: TGTGCCAGCAGCCAACAGGCCCCTTTCGCGGGGGCTGGGGATACGCAGTATTTT.

This clonotype has a single count. The CDR3 is CASSPPWNTGELFF. DNA for the CDR3: TGTGCCAGCAGCCCCCCTTGGAACACCGGGGAGCTGTTTTTT. The V gene is TRBV7-9, the J gene TRBJ2-2; D remains unclear. The germline V gene encodes CDR1 SEHNR and CDR2 FQNEAQ (reference sequence). V was trimmed by 5 bases and J by 1 base, leaving 8 bases between them. The CDR3 contains 14 residues.

The rearrangement uses TRBV5-6 and TRBJ1-6, with a weak D call TRBD1 (5 bases). CDR1 SGHDT and CDR2 YYEEEE come from the germline V gene. Deletions cut 0 bases from V and 7 bases from J, with 8 bases between. The CDR3 contains 14 residues. CDR3 loop: CASSLVYRNSPLHF. In DNA, the CDR3 is TGTGCCAGCAGCTTGGTCTACAGGAATTCACCCCTCCACTTT.

The chain uses TRBV28 and TRBJ2-1, with unresolved D. The CDR3 length is 15 residues. V was pared by 7 bases and J by 1 base, with 14 bases between. The germline gives CDR1 MDHEN, CDR2 SYDVKM. The CDR3 DNA is TGTGCCAGCACCCCACACGCAGGTTCCTACAATGAGCAGTTCTTC. Its translation: CASTPHAGSYNEQFF.